This section outlines one T cell receptor beta chain sequence together with its context. Produced via immunoSEQ multiplex PCR; TCRdb's table is partial and in-frame only. The repertoire has about 150,000 clones, about 89% of them found once; the top ten carry about 2.9%. CDR1 and CDR2 from the germline V gene are GTSNPN and SVGIG (reference sequence). Trimming shortened V by 0 bases and J by 4 bases, and 13 bases separated the two germline ends. The length of the CDR3 is 15 residues. This record comes from a study of blood T cell repertoires in COVID-19. The overall study: The United States, Italy and Spain were the sources of the acute and convalescent COVID-19 samples.

The sequenced sample was peripheral blood. This rearrangement joins TRBV30 to TRBJ1-5; D is perhaps TRBD1 (6 bases). The clonotype originates from a man between 60 and 75 years old with active or convalescent COVID-19. The CDR3 bases are TGTGCCTGGAGTGTAAACAGGGTCGCTAATCAGCCCCAGCATTTT. Its protein product is CAWSVNRVANQPQHF.